This paragraph reports one T cell receptor (beta chain). The antigen is undetermined. The source of the sample is a study of cytomegalovirus exposure and HLA in healthy donors. Study as a whole: Among the 398 genotyped donors, 70% to 90% were placed in the Caucasian-associated ancestry cluster.

Broader study findings: As a later analysis showed, several of the most significant clusters appeared to be linked to common viral pathogens. Most TCR sequences were rare, but some public TCRs occurred in many donors. In vitro assays verified that a few CMV-associated chains recognized CMV antigens specifically.

With 4 bases removed from V and 7 bases from J, the gap between germline ends came to 22 bases. This CDR3 contains 16 residues. Germline loops: CDR1 MGHDK, CDR2 SYGVNS. PCR primers comprised 60 Vbeta and 13 Jbeta primers. Some clones are missing from TCRdb's copy, which holds only in-frame ones; the method was immunoSEQ multiplex PCR. This repertoire shows 130,000 to 150,000 clones, 76% found once; its top ten account for roughly 4%. The gene calls are TRBV25-1 and TRBJ2-5; D is possibly TRBD1 (6 bases). The sequence derives from a man between 18 and 35 years old in good health and CMV-seronegative. Sequencing was performed on PBMCs. In DNA form, the CDR3 reads TGTGCCAGCAGTGCCAAATACAGGGTAACGACTGGGACCCAGTACTTC. As protein: CASSAKYRVTTGTQYF.